This T cell receptor beta chain is drawn from a study of T-cell reconstitution after alpha-beta-depleted transplantation in children. This clonotype turned up a few times. Germline V gene lookup returns CDR1 MGHDK and CDR2 SYGVNS. Deletions cut 8 bases from V and 5 bases from J, with 9 bases between. The CDR3 loop spans 12 amino acids. TCRbeta library construction was performed incorporating unique molecular identifiers. TCRdb reprocessed the PCR reads via MiXCR and lists one record per CDR3 protein. In the table there are about 340,000 distinct CDR3 sequences, about a tenth of which are singletons. The clonotype comes from a human donor who donated a stem cell graft to a child with acute lymphoblastic leukemia. Sequences were derived from PBMCs from the stem cell graft donor, sampled from the stem cell graft. This sequence joins TRBV25-1 and TRBJ2-2; D call uncertain. The CDR3 nucleotides are TGTGCCAGCTCGAGCTGGACCGGGGAGCTGTTTTTT. Translating gives CASSSWTGELFF.